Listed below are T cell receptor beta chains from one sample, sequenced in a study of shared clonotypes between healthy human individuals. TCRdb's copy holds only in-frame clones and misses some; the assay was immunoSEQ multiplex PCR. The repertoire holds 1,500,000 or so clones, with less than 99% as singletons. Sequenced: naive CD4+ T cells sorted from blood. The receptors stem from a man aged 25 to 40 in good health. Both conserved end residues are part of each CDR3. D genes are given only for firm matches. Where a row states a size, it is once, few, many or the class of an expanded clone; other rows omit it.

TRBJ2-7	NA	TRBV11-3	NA	CASSIGPREQYF	TGTGCCAGCAGCATCGGCCCCCGCGAGCAGTACTTC
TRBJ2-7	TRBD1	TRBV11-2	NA	CASSSRDRGRGTRYEQYF	TGTGCCAGCAGCTCTCGTGACAGGGGGCGAGGTACTCGGTACGAGCAGTACTTC
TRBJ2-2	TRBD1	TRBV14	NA	CASSLLDRETNTGELFF	TGTGCCAGCAGCCTCTTGGACAGGGAAACGAACACCGGGGAGCTGTTTTTT
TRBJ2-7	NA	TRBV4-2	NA	CASSHLSRGRVNYEQYF	TGTGCCAGCAGCCACCTATCAAGGGGCAGGGTCAACTACGAGCAGTACTTC
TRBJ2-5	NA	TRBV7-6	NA	CASSLEGPGPYQETQYF	TGTGCCAGCAGCTTAGAGGGTCCAGGGCCGTACCAAGAGACCCAGTACTTC
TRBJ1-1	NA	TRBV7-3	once	CASSPREGRGTEAFF	TGTGCCAGCAGCCCAAGGGAGGGACGAGGCACTGAAGCTTTCTTT
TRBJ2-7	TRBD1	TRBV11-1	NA	CASSFRDSLSEQYF	TGTGCCAGCAGCTTCCGGGACAGCCTATCCGAGCAGTACTTC
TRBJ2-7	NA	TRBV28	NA	CASAYRGGSYEQYF	TGTGCCAGCGCCTACAGGGGGGGCTCCTACGAGCAGTACTTC
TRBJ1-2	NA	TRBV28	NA	CASSSVGPANYGYTF	TGTGCCAGCAGTTCCGTCGGGCCTGCTAACTATGGCTACACCTTC
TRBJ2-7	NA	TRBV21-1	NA	CASSKSHYEQYF	TGTGCCAGCAGCAAAAGCCACTACGAGCAGTACTTC
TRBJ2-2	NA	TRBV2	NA	CASSDEASTGELFF	TGTGCCAGCAGTGACGAGGCCTCCACCGGGGAGCTGTTTTTT
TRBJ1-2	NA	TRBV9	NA	CASSSGNYGYTF	TGTGCCAGTAGTTCAGGGAACTATGGCTACACCTTC
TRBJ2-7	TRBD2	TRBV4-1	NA	CASSQDKRRREGSYEQYF	TGCGCCAGCAGCCAAGATAAGAGAAGGCGGGAGGGCTCCTACGAGCAGTACTTC
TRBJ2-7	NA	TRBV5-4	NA	CASSLWTASYEQYF	TGTGCCAGCAGCTTATGGACAGCGTCCTACGAGCAGTACTTC
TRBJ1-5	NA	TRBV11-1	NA	CASSPDSYQPQHF	TGTGCCAGCAGTCCGGACAGTTATCAGCCCCAGCATTTT
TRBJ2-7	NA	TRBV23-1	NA	CASSQSGKATACEQYF	TGCGCCAGCAGTCAATCAGGGAAGGCGACCGCCTGCGAGCAGTACTTC
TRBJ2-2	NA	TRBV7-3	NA	CASSLGRVGTGELFF	TGTGCCAGCAGCTTAGGTCGGGTGGGCACCGGGGAGCTGTTTTTT
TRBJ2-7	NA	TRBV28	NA	CASRGFPYEQYF	TGTGCCAGCAGAGGATTCCCCTACGAGCAGTACTTC
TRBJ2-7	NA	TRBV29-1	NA	CSVRNLISSYEQYF	TGCAGCGTTAGAAACCTCATTAGCTCCTACGAGCAGTACTTC
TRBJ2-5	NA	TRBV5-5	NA	CASNEGGDSSKKTQYF	TGTGCCAGCAACGAGGGGGGGGACTCTTCCAAAAAGACCCAGTACTTC
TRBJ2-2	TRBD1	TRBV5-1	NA	CASSPKGTGFTGELFF	TGCGCCAGCAGCCCTAAAGGGACAGGGTTCACCGGGGAGCTGTTTTTT
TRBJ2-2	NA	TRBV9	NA	CASSYNRPGELFF	TGTGCCAGCAGCTATAACCGGCCCGGGGAGCTGTTTTTT
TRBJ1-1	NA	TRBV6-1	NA	CASSERGGREAFF	TGTGCCAGCAGTGAACGGGGGGGACGGGAAGCTTTCTTT
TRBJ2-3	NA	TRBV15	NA	CATSRDGKGPTDTQYF	TGTGCCACCAGCAGAGACGGGAAGGGCCCCACAGATACGCAGTATTTT
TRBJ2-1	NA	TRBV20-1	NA	CSVRPGDEQFF	TGCAGTGTTCGGCCGGGCGATGAGCAGTTCTTC
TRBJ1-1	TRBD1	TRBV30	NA	CAWRRQGGTEAFF	TGTGCCTGGAGACGACAGGGGGGCACTGAAGCTTTCTTT
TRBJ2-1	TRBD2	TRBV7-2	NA	CASSLEGTSGSFEQFF	TGTGCCAGCAGCTTAGAGGGGACTAGCGGGAGTTTTGAGCAGTTCTTC
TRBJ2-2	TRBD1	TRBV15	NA	CATSRDRVDRGGELFF	TGTGCCACCAGCAGAGATCGGGTAGACAGGGGCGGGGAGCTGTTTTTT
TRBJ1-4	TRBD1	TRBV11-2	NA	CASSPQGAREKLFF	TGTGCCAGCAGCCCTCAGGGGGCTCGGGAAAAACTGTTTTTT
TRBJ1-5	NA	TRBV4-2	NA	CASSQATGNQPQHF	TGTGCCAGCAGCCAAGCGACAGGCAATCAGCCCCAGCATTTT
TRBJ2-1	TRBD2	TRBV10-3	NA	CAIKGTSSSYNEQFF	TGTGCCATCAAGGGGACTAGCAGCTCCTACAATGAGCAGTTCTTC
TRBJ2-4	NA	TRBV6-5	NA	CASSYSMAKNIQYF	TGTGCCAGCAGTTACTCGATGGCCAAAAACATTCAGTACTTC
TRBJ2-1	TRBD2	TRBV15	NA	CATSREIAGVHDEQFF	TGTGCCACCAGCAGAGAGATAGCGGGAGTGCACGATGAGCAGTTCTTC